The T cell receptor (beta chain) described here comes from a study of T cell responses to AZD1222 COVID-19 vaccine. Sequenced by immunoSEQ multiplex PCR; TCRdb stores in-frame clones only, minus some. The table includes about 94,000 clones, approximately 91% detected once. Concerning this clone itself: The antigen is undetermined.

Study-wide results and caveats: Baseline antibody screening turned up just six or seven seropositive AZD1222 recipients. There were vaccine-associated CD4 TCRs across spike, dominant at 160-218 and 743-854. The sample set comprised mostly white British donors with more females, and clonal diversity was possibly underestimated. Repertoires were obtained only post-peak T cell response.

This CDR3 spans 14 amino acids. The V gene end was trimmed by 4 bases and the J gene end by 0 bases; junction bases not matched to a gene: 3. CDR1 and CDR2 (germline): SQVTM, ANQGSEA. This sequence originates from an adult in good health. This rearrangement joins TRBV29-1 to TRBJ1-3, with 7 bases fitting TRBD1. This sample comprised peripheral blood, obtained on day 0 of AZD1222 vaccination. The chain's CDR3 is CSVARDSSGNTIYF. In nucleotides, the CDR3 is TGCAGCGTTGCCCGGGACAGCTCTGGAAACACCATATATTTT. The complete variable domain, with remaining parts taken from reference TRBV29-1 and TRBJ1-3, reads SAVISQKPSRDICQRGTSLTIQCQVDSQVTMMFWYRQQPGQSLTLIATANQGSEATYESGFVIDKFPISRPNLTFSTLTVSNMSPEDSSIYLCSVARDSSGNTIYFGEGSWLTVV.